The 24 T cell receptor beta chains given below trace back to one sample, sequenced in a study of radiotherapy plus CTLA-4 blockade in lung cancer. Some clones are missing from TCRdb's copy, which holds only in-frame ones; the method was immunoSEQ multiplex PCR. The table records some 73,000 clones, 78% of them present only once. The input for sequencing was peripheral blood, taken from a patient treated with radiotherapy plus ipilimumab. These receptors were obtained from a human donor with non-small cell lung cancer whose response to radiotherapy plus ipilimumab could not be evaluated. Some clones in this sample may be carry-over from other donors' samples.

V and J are TRBV7-9 and TRBJ1-2; D uncertain. Germline values: CDR1 SEHNR, CDR2 FQNEAQ (reference sequence). The CDR3 extends over 16 amino acids. Trimming stripped 1 base from V and 0 bases from J, with 12 bases between. The CDR3 DNA follows: TGTGCCAGCAGCTTAGGAACGGGGAGAGCTAACTATGGCTACACCTTC. Encoded protein: CASSLGTGRANYGYTF.

The V and J genes are TRBV7-2 and TRBJ2-7; 8 bases are shared with TRBD1. CDR3 length: 14 residues. CDR1 and CDR2 from the germline V gene are SGHTA and FQGNSA. Trimming at V came to 2 bases and at J to 3 bases, leaving 3 bases not matched to a gene. CDR3 in DNA: TGTGCCAGCAGCTTAAAAACAGGGGGCTACGAGCAGTACTTC. This sequence encodes CASSLKTGGYEQYF.

In this sample, this clone turned up a few times. The rearrangement links TRBV6-1 to TRBJ1-6; no clear D. V was clipped by 1 base and J by 10 bases, with 14 bases between them. The germline gives CDR1 MNHNS, CDR2 SASEGT. The CDR3 extends over 15 amino acids. Here the CDR3 reads CASSEVRRRSSPLHF. CDR3 sequence (DNA): TGTGCCAGCAGTGAAGTCAGAAGGAGATCGTCACCCCTCCACTTT.

This clone was recorded a few times. V and J are TRBV7-8 and TRBJ2-3; perhaps TRBD1 as D (5 bases). The CDR3 runs 17 residues. V dropped 4 bases and J dropped 5 bases, with 22 bases sitting between them. In germline, CDR1 is SGHVS, CDR2 FQNEAQ. The CDR3: CASSSNQGSVLRDTQYF. The DNA of the CDR3 is TGTGCCAGCAGCTCCAATCAGGGTTCAGTCTTACGAGATACGCAGTATTTT.

The gene calls are TRBV5-1 and TRBJ1-1; D perhaps matches TRBD1 (6 bases). The germline V gene has CDR1 SGHRS and CDR2 YFSETQ. The CDR3 covers 16 residues. V lost 0 bases and J lost 1, with 13 bases in between. Here the CDR3 DNA reads TGCGCCAGCAGCTTGGGAATGGGGGCGGCGAACACTGAAGCTTTCTTT. It specifies CASSLGMGAANTEAFF.

V gene TRBV5-1 combines with J gene TRBJ2-5; 12 bases agree with TRBD1. V was clipped by 4 bases and J by 4 bases; unmatched bases: 2. This CDR3 region has 14 residues. Germline assignment: CDR1 SGHRS and CDR2 YFSETQ. The CDR3, as DNA: TGCGCCAGCAGCGGGACAGGGGGCGGAGAGACCCAGTACTTC. Translating it yields CASSGTGGGETQYF.

A note on this clone: This CDR3 is also generated by other DNA sequences in the sample. The chain employs TRBV5-4 and TRBJ1-2; 9 nucleotides agree with TRBD1. The CDR3 is made up of 13 amino acids. V was pared by 4 bases and J by 7 bases, with 5 bases of the junction left unmatched. The germline CDR1 and CDR2 sequences are SGHNT and YYREEE (reference sequence). As DNA, the CDR3 is TGTGCCAGCAGCAGCCGGGACAGGGTTGGCTACACCTTC. Amino acids: CASSSRDRVGYTF.

The chain is built from TRBV7-9 and TRBJ2-5; TRBD2 might be the D (6 bases). V dropped 1 base and J dropped 4 bases, with 10 bases sitting between them. Germline loops: CDR1 SEHNR, CDR2 FQNEAQ (reference sequence). The CDR3 has 14 residues. CDR3 coding DNA: TGTGCCAGCAGCTTAGGTGGAGGGACAGAGACCCAGTACTTC. Translated, it gives CASSLGGGTETQYF.

This chain's CDR3 is CASSYQGAGEQYF. The CDR3 coding sequence is TGTGCCAGCAGTTACCAGGGGGCGGGGGAGCAGTACTTC. This chain uses TRBV6-5 with TRBJ2-7, with 8 bases aligning to TRBD1. The germline gives CDR1 MNHEY, CDR2 SVGAGI. The length of the CDR3 is 13 residues. V lost 2 bases, J lost 7 bases, and 4 bases stayed unmatched.

The V and J genes are TRBV2 and TRBJ1-1; 9 nucleotides line up with TRBD1. The V gene end was trimmed by 5 bases and the J gene end by 0 bases; junction bases not matched to a gene: 4. Germline lookup yields CDR1 SNHLY and CDR2 FYNNEI. This CDR3 has 15 residues. The CDR3 coding sequence is TGTGCCAGCAGTTGGACAGGGGTCATGAACACTGAAGCTTTCTTT. It encodes CASSWTGVMNTEAFF.

The chain couples TRBV29-1 to TRBJ2-5, with D maybe TRBD2 (6 bases). V was trimmed by 8 bases and J by 5 bases, leaving 15 bases between them. The length of the CDR3 is 12 residues. Germline V CDR1 and CDR2: SQVTM, ANQGSEA. The CDR3 loop is CSWRAGRETQYF. DNA of the CDR3: TGCAGCTGGCGGGCAGGGAGGGAGACCCAGTACTTC.

This chain links TRBV5-1 with TRBJ1-5; D is possibly TRBD1 (5 bases). V was clipped by 1 base and J by 4 bases, with 12 bases between them. Germline V gives CDR1 SGHRS, CDR2 YFSETQ. The CDR3 loop spans 15 amino acids. The CDR3 nucleotides are TGCGCCAGCAGCTTGTGGCCAGGGCGGAATCAGCCCCAGCATTTT. Amino acid sequence: CASSLWPGRNQPQHF.

The J gene is TRBJ2-3, the V gene TRBV5-6; possible D gene TRBD2, 5 bases. This CDR3 comprises 15 residues. Trimming removed 4 bases from V and 1 base from J, with 13 bases in between. The germline V gene encodes CDR1 SGHDT and CDR2 YYEEEE. The CDR3 sequence: CASSGGPPGTDTQYF. In DNA form, the CDR3 reads TGTGCCAGCAGCGGAGGACCTCCGGGCACAGATACGCAGTATTTT.

J is TRBJ1-2 and V is TRBV9; perhaps TRBD1 as D (6 bases). Germline values: CDR1 SGDLS, CDR2 YYNGEE. The CDR3 runs to 16 residues. Deletions cut 0 bases from V and 7 bases from J, with 19 bases between. The CDR3 region is CASSVDETGFISGYTF. The CDR3 bases are TGTGCCAGCAGCGTAGACGAGACAGGCTTCATATCTGGCTACACCTTC.

The rearrangement uses TRBV7-6 and TRBJ1-2; a weak D match, TRBD1 (5 bases). Trimming stripped 1 base from V and 2 bases from J, with 8 bases between. This CDR3 comprises 14 residues. Germline-derived CDR1 and CDR2 are SGHVS and FNYEAQ. The DNA for the CDR3 is TGTGCCAGCAGCTTAGGTGGACAAAACTATGGCTACACCTTC. Its protein is CASSLGGQNYGYTF.

This rearrangement joins TRBV28 to TRBJ1-1, with D perhaps matching TRBD1 (6 bases). The CDR3 length is 14 residues. CDR1 MDHEN and CDR2 SYDVKM come from the germline V gene. Trimming cost V 8 bases and J 5 bases, with 18 bases left between them. The DNA for the CDR3 is TGTGCCAGCGGACAACAGGGTGATGAAACTGAAGCTTTCTTT. Residues: CASGQQGDETEAFF.

This clone appeared a few times. The genes are TRBV4-1 and TRBJ1-4; 8 bases fit TRBD1. This CDR3 contains 14 residues. V was clipped by 2 bases and J by 7 bases; unmatched bases: 3. CDR1 is MGHRA and CDR2 is YSYEKL in the germline V gene. Here the CDR3 DNA reads TGCGCCAGCAGCCAACAGGGGGCAGGTGAAAAACTGTTTTTT. Residues: CASSQQGAGEKLFF.

V is TRBV19 and J is TRBJ1-2; tentatively, D is TRBD1 (5 bases). V was trimmed by 7 bases and J by 8 bases, leaving 17 bases between them. This CDR3 is 13 amino acids long. Looked up from germline, CDR1 is LNHDA and CDR2 is SQIVND (reference sequence). This CDR3 reads CASTPRRGEGYTF. The CDR3 DNA follows: TGTGCCAGTACCCCTCGGAGGGGCGAAGGCTACACCTTC.

This rearrangement joins TRBV28 to TRBJ2-1; 10 bases fit TRBD2. The ends lost 3 bases at V and 10 bases at J; junction bases unmatched: 15. Germline CDR1 and CDR2: MDHEN and SYDVKM. This CDR3 is 17 amino acids long. DNA of the CDR3: TGTGCCAGCAGTTTCCCCACGCTAACTAGCGGGATAGGGGAGCAGTTCTTC. This codes for CASSFPTLTSGIGEQFF.

J is TRBJ1-1 and V is TRBV7-8; D call uncertain. CDR3 size: 14 residues. Germline CDR1 is SGHVS and CDR2 is FQNEAQ. The V and J ends lost 1 base and 1 base respectively, with 7 bases between them. The CDR3 sequence: CASSLGLSNTEAFF. CDR3 in DNA: TGTGCCAGCAGCTTAGGACTTTCGAACACTGAAGCTTTCTTT.

The chain joins TRBV5-1 to TRBJ2-1, with TRBD2 identical over 9 bases. The CDR3 extends over 15 amino acids. V was pared by 3 bases and J by 5 bases, with 6 bases of the junction left unmatched. Germline values: CDR1 SGHRS, CDR2 YFSETQ. CDR3 nucleotide sequence: TGCGCCAGCAGCTCAAGCGGGGGGAACAACAATGAGCAGTTCTTC. This encodes CASSSSGGNNNEQFF.

V usage is TRBV9 and J usage is TRBJ2-4; tentatively, D is TRBD1 (5 bases). This CDR3 region has 13 residues. The germline gives CDR1 SGDLS, CDR2 YYNGEE. The V end was cut by 4 bases, the J end by 5 bases, with 10 bases between. As DNA, the CDR3 is TGTGCCAGCAGCCCACCAGGGCAAAACATTCAGTACTTC. It encodes CASSPPGQNIQYF.

The gene calls are TRBV4-1 and TRBJ2-2, with unresolved D. Germline V gene data show CDR1 as MGHRA and CDR2 as YSYEKL. Trimming removed 3 bases from V and 5 bases from J, with 16 bases in between. The length of the CDR3 is 16 residues. The DNA of the CDR3 is TGCGCCAGCAGCCACCCCGGTCGCCCACGGACCGGGGAGCTGTTTTTT. This gives the protein CASSHPGRPRTGELFF.

In its sample, this clone was seen once. A junction end diverges from the germline sequence, so it may reflect a read error. Other DNA sequences in the sample encode the same CDR3. The genes are TRBV28 and TRBJ1-1; 7 positions agree with TRBD1. This CDR3 has 17 residues. CDR1 and CDR2 (germline): MDHEN, SYDVKM. In DNA, the CDR3 is TGTGCCAGCAGTTTATACCCTGGGACAGATTTGAACACTGAAGCCTTCTTT. Its translation is CASSLYPGTDLNTEAFF.